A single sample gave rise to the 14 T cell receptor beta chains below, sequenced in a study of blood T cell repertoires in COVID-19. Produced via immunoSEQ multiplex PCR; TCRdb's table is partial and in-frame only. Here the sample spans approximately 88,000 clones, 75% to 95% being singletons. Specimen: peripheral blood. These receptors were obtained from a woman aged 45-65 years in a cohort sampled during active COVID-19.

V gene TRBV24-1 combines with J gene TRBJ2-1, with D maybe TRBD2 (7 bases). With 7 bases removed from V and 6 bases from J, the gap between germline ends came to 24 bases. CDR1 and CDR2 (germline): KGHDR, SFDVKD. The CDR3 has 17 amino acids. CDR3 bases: TGTGCCACCAGCTCACGAGGGGGGGGCGCCACGCTCAATGAGCAGTTCTTC. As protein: CATSSRGGGATLNEQFF.

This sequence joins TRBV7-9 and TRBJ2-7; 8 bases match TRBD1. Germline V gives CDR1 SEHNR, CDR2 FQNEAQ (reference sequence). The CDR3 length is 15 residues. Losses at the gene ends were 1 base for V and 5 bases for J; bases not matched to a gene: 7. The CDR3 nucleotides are TGTGCCAGCAGCTTAGGGGGGACAGGAAGGGACGAGCAGTACTTC. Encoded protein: CASSLGGTGRDEQYF.

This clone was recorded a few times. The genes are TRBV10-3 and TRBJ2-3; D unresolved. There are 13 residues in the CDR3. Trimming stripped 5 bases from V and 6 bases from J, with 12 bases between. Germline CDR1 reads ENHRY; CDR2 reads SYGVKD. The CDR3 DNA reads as TGTGCCATCAGTCCTTCTCCGTCGGATACGCAGTATTTT. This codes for CAISPSPSDTQYF.

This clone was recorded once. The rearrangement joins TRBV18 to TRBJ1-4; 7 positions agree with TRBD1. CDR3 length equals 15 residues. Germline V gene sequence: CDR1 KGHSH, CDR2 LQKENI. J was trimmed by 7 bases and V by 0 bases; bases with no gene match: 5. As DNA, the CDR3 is TGTGCCAGCTCACCACCGGGACAGTATAGTGAAAAACTGTTTTTT. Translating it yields CASSPPGQYSEKLFF.

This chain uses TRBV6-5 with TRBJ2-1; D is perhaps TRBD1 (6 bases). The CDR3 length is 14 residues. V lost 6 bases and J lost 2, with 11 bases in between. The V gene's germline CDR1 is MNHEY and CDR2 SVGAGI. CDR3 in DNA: TGTGCCAGCAGGGGGGCAGCCACCTACAATGAGCAGTTCTTC. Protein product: CASRGAATYNEQFF.

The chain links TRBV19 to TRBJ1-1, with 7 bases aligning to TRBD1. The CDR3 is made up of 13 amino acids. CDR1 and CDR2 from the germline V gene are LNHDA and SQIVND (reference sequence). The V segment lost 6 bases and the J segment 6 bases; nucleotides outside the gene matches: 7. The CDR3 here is CASSQTGLAEAFF. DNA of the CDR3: TGTGCCAGTAGCCAGACAGGGCTCGCTGAAGCTTTCTTT.

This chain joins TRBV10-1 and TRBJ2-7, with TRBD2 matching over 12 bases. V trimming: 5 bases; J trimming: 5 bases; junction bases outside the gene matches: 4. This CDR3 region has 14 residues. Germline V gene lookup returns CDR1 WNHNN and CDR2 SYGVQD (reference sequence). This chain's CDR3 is CASSRLAGGNEQYF. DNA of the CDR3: TGCGCCAGCAGTCGCCTAGCGGGGGGGAACGAGCAGTACTTC.

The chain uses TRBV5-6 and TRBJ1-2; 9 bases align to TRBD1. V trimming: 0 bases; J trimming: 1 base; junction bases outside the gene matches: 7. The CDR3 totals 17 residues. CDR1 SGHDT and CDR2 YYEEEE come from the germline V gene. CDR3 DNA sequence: TGTGCCAGCAGCTTGGCCAAGGGACAGGGCCTTAACTATGGCTACACCTTC. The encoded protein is CASSLAKGQGLNYGYTF.

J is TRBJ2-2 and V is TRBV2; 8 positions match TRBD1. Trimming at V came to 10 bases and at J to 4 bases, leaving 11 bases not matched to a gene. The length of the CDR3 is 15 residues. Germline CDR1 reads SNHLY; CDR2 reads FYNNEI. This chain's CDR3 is CATNQGQGSTGELFF. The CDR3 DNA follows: TGTGCCACCAACCAAGGACAGGGATCCACCGGGGAGCTGTTTTTT.

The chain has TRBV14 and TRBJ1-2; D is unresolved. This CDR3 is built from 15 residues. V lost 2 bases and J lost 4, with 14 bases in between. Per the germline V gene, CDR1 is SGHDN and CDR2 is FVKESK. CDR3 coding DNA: TGTGCCAGCAGCCAAAACTCGAATACTGGCTATGGCTACACCTTC. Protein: CASSQNSNTGYGYTF.

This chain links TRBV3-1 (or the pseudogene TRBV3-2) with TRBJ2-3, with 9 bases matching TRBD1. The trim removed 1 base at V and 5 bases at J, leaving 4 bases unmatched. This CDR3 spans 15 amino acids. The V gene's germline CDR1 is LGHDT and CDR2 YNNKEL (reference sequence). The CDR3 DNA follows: TGTGCCAGCAGCCAAGGGGACAGGGAGGGAGATACGCAGTATTTT. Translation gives CASSQGDREGDTQYF.

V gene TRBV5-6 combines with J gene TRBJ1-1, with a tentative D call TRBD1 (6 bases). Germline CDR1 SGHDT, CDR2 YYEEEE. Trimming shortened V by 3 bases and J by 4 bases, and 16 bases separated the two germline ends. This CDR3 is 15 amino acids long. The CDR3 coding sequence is TGTGCCAGCAGCTCTCCGGGGGGGCCCGGCACTGAAGCTTTCTTT. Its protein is CASSSPGGPGTEAFF. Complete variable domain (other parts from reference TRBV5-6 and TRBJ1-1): DAGVTQSPTHLIKTRGQQVTLRCSPKSGHDTVSWYQQALGQGPQFIFQYYEEEERQRGNFPDRFSGHQFPNYSSELNVNALLLGDSALYLCASSSPGGPGTEAFFGQGTRLTVV.

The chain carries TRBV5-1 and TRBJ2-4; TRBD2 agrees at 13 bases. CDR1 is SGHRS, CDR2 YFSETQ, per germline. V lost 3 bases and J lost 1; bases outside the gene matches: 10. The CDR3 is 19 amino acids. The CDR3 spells CASSSRWTSGSRAKNIQYF. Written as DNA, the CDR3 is TGCGCCAGCAGCTCTCGTTGGACTAGCGGGAGTCGGGCCAAAAACATTCAGTACTTC. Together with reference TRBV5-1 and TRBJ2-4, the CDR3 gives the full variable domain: KAGVTQTPRYLIKTRGQQVTLSCSPISGHRSVSWYQQTPGQGLQFLFEYFSETQRNKGNFPGRFSGRQFSNSRSEMNVSTLELGDSALYLCASSSRWTSGSRAKNIQYFGAGTRLSVL.

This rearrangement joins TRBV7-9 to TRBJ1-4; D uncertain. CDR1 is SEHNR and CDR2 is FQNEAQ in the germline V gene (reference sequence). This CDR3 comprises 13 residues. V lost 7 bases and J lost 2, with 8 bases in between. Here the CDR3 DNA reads TGTGCCAGCAAGCGTGAGACTAATGAAAAACTGTTTTTT. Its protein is CASKRETNEKLFF.